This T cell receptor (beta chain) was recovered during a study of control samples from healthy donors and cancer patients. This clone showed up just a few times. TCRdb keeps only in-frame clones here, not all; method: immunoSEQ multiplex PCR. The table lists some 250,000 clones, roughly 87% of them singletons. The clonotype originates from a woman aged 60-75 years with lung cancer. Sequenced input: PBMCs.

The CDR3 DNA reads as TGCGCCAGCAGCCAAGATCGGGGTAGCGGGGGAATCTGGGGGACCCAGTACTTC. Amino acid sequence: CASSQDRGSGGIWGTQYF. The V gene is TRBV4-1, the J gene TRBJ2-5; 9 nucleotides agree with TRBD2. The CDR3 is 18 amino acids. Germline loops: CDR1 MGHRA, CDR2 YSYEKL. V was clipped by 0 bases and J by 7 bases; unmatched bases: 15.